These 16 T cell receptor beta chains share one sample of origin, sequenced in a study of neurological immune-mediated disorders. One entry per CDR3 protein results from TCRdb running MiXCR on the 5' RACE reads. Of fewer than 35,000 distinct CDR3 sequences listed, around 3.4% are singletons. The sequenced sample consisted of PBMCs. All receptors derive from a woman in her 30s with multiple sclerosis.

This clonotype was counted many times. The chain employs TRBV11-3 and TRBJ2-3; maybe TRBD2 (6 bases). The CDR3 runs to 13 residues. In germline, CDR1 is SGHNT, CDR2 YENEEA. Trimming took off 4 bases at V and 5 bases at J, with 10 bases between the two ends. The CDR3 region has the DNA TGTGCCAGCAGCTCGGAGGGGTTAGATACGCAGTATTTT. Protein product: CASSSEGLDTQYF.

This clonotype was seen repeatedly, ten times or more. The V gene is TRBV20-1, the J gene TRBJ1-1, with D unresolved. Germline assignment: CDR1 DFQATT and CDR2 SNEGSKA (reference sequence). This CDR3 is 13 amino acids long. The V end was cut by 4 bases, the J end by 3 bases, with 12 bases between. CDR3 DNA: TGCAGTGCTAAAACCGGATACGACACTGAAGCTTTCTTT. It translates to CSAKTGYDTEAFF.

Ten or more counts support this clonotype. V usage is TRBV5-5 and J usage is TRBJ2-2; 7 bases agree with TRBD2. CDR1 SGHKS and CDR2 YYEKEE come from the germline V gene (reference sequence). The CDR3 consists of 18 residues. With 2 bases clipped from V and 5 bases from J, the junction kept 15 bases outside the gene matches. As DNA, the CDR3 is TGTGCCAGCAGCTTTCTACCCAACGGGGGGTTCGGGACCGGGGAGCTGTTTTTT. This encodes CASSFLPNGGFGTGELFF.

Concerning this clonotype itself: A read error may be the cause here, since a much bigger clone is one base away. The chain has TRBV6-6 and TRBJ1-1, with unresolved D. The CDR3 covers 12 residues. Germline assignment: CDR1 MNHNY and CDR2 SVGAGI (reference sequence). Trimming removed 6 bases from V and 1 base from J, with 6 bases in between. CDR3 nucleotides: TGTGCCAGCAGACATGGGAACACTGAAGCTTTCTTT. It translates to CASRHGNTEAFF.

This clonotype was seen ten or more times. The CDR3 sequence is CASSPTGFVEEQYF. The CDR3 bases are TGTGCCAGCAGCCCGACAGGGTTCGTAGAAGAGCAGTACTTC. The rearrangement links TRBV7-9 to TRBJ2-7; 7 bases fit TRBD1. Germline trimming cut 5 bases from V and 7 bases from J; bases unmatched to any gene: 11. The CDR3 totals 14 residues. The germline V gene encodes CDR1 SEHNR and CDR2 FQNEAQ (reference sequence).

This clonotype was counted at least ten times. V is TRBV7-8 and J is TRBJ2-7, with 8 bases fitting TRBD1. The CDR3 runs 15 residues. Germline CDR1 SGHVS, CDR2 FQNEAQ. The J segment lost 5 bases and the V segment lost 1 base, leaving 7 bases of the junction unmatched. The CDR3 spells CASSLERTGSHEQYF. In DNA form, the CDR3 reads TGTGCCAGCAGCTTAGAGCGGACAGGGTCTCACGAGCAGTACTTC. Full variable domain (outside the CDR3, taken from reference TRBV7-8 and TRBJ2-7): GAGVSQSPRYKVAKRGQDVALRCDPISGHVSLFWYQQALGQGPEFLTYFQNEAQLDKSGLPSDRFFAERPEGSVSTLKIQRTQQEDSAVYLCASSLERTGSHEQYFGPGTRLTVT.

In this sample, this clonotype turned up many times. The CDR3 DNA sequence: TGTGCCAGCAGTGTGACTAGGGGGGGTTACAATGAGCAGTTCTTC. This sequence encodes CASSVTRGGYNEQFF. V gene TRBV6-5 combines with J gene TRBJ2-1, with D possibly matching TRBD2 (7 bases). CDR1 and CDR2 (germline): MNHEY, SVGAGI. The CDR3 length is 15 residues. Trimming stripped 5 bases from V and 4 bases from J, with 15 bases between.

Worth noting for this clonotype: One base away lies a much larger clone, so this may be a sequencing read error. The chain recombines TRBV27 with TRBJ1-2; D is ambiguous. The length of the CDR3 is 13 residues. Trimming took off 7 bases at V and 2 bases at J, with 11 bases between the two ends. Looked up from germline, CDR1 is MNHEY and CDR2 is SMNVEV (reference sequence). CDR3 amino acids: CASKRKGNYGYTF. CDR3 nucleotides: TGTGCCAGCAAACGAAAGGGAAACTATGGCTACACCTTC.

This clonotype was detected many times. V is TRBV5-1 and J is TRBJ2-7, with D possibly being TRBD2 (6 bases). CDR3 length equals 15 residues. Trimming pared 1 base from V and 3 bases from J, leaving 14 bases between. Germline CDR1 and CDR2: SGHRS and YFSETQ. The chain's CDR3 is CASSLLSGSNYEQYF. CDR3 DNA: TGCGCCAGCAGCTTGTTGAGCGGGTCGAACTACGAGCAGTACTTC. Full variable domain (remainder filled in from reference TRBV5-1 and TRBJ2-7): KAGVTQTPRYLIKTRGQQVTLSCSPISGHRSVSWYQQTPGQGLQFLFEYFSETQRNKGNFPGRFSGRQFSNSRSEMNVSTLELGDSALYLCASSLLSGSNYEQYFGPGTRLTVT.

The sample holds many counts of this clonotype. This chain joins TRBV7-9 and TRBJ2-3, with TRBD1 identical over 10 bases. This CDR3 has 16 residues. After removal of 5 bases from V and 5 bases from J, the junction contained 10 bases not matched to a gene. Germline V gene sequence: CDR1 SEHNR, CDR2 FQNEAQ (reference sequence). CDR3 sequence: CASSTGDRGLRDTQYF. The CDR3 DNA is TGTGCCAGCAGCACCGGGGACAGGGGATTGAGAGATACGCAGTATTTT.

This clonotype was seen at least ten times. V is TRBV18 and J is TRBJ2-5; 13 bases fit TRBD2. Unmatched junction bases numbered 6, after V lost 1 base and J lost 1 base. Germline values: CDR1 KGHSH, CDR2 LQKENI. This CDR3 contains 18 residues. CDR3 in DNA: TGTGCCAGCTCACCACGTGGTGGGACTAGCGGGACCCAAGAGACCCAGTACTTC. This gives the protein CASSPRGGTSGTQETQYF. Together with reference TRBV18 and TRBJ2-5, the CDR3 gives the full variable domain: NAGVMQNPRHLVRRRGQEARLRCSPMKGHSHVYWYRQLPEEGLKFMVYLQKENIIDESGMPKERFSAEFPKEGPSILRIQQVVRGDSAAYFCASSPRGGTSGTQETQYFGPGTRLLVL.

This clonotype was observed at least ten times. The chain recombines TRBV5-1 with TRBJ1-5; TRBD1 might be the D (5 bases). The CDR3 runs to 13 residues. Trimming took 0 bases from V and 5 from J, leaving 6 bases between them. Germline CDR1 is SGHRS and CDR2 is YFSETQ. The CDR3 bases are TGCGCCAGCAGCTTGGAGGGACATCAGCCCCAGCATTTT. It yields the protein CASSLEGHQPQHF.

This clonotype has at least ten counts. The chain has TRBV12-3 or TRBV12-4 and TRBJ2-5; 11 nucleotides line up with TRBD2. The CDR3 covers 16 residues. V dropped 6 bases and J dropped 0; count of bases not matched to a gene: 6. CDR3 sequence: CASRQTSGTYQETQYF. The DNA for the CDR3 is TGTGCCAGCAGACAGACTAGCGGGACCTACCAAGAGACCCAGTACTTC.

This clonotype was recorded many times. CDR3 nucleotide sequence: TGCGCCAGCAGCCAAGACCGGACCGGGACAGCTTCCTACGAGCAGTACTTC. Translating gives CASSQDRTGTASYEQYF. The chain links TRBV4-3 to TRBJ2-7; 7 bases match TRBD1. Per the germline V gene, CDR1 is LGHNA and CDR2 is YSLEER. J lost 1 base, V lost 0 bases, and 9 bases had no gene match. CDR3 length equals 17 residues.

This clonotype was counted many times. The chain employs TRBV7-8 and TRBJ2-4; no reliable D call. The V and J ends lost 5 bases and 10 bases respectively, with 9 bases between them. The CDR3 contains 11 residues. Germline V gene sequence: CDR1 SGHVS, CDR2 FQNEAQ. The CDR3 bases are TGTGCCAGCAGCGATGCTGGGATTCAGTACTTC. The encoded protein is CASSDAGIQYF.

As for this clonotype: A much larger clone sits a single nucleotide away, making a read error possible. This chain joins TRBV7-9 and TRBJ2-2, with D uncertain. The CDR3 contains 14 residues. CDR1 SEHNR and CDR2 FQNEAQ come from the germline V gene (reference sequence). V lost 5 bases and J lost 2, with 9 bases in between. The CDR3 region is CASSPRHNTGELFF. As DNA, the CDR3 is TGTGCCAGCAGCCCACGACATAACACCGGGGAGCTGTTTTTT.